Each of the 2 T cell receptor beta chains below was sequenced from the same sample in a study of Graves' ophthalmopathy and Graves' hyperthyroidism. For repertoire sequencing, the TCR beta CDR3 regions were amplified from RNA transcripts. Second-round multiplex PCR came after a first-round RT-PCR that employed HTBI primers. Each CDR3 protein gets one entry after TCRdb re-called the multiplex PCR reads with MiXCR. This table holds around 1,200,000 distinct CDR3 sequences, roughly two fifths found once. Input material: peripheral blood or thyroid tissue (not recorded which). The receptors come from an adult man with Graves' hyperthyroidism.

This clonotype was counted many times. The chain links TRBV7-9 to TRBJ2-7; TRBD1 aligns across 7 bases. This CDR3 has 14 residues. After removal of 5 bases from V and 2 bases from J, the junction contained 6 bases not matched to a gene. Germline V lookup: CDR1 SEHNR, CDR2 FQNEAQ (reference sequence). CDR3 coding DNA: TGTGCCAGCAGCCCCCAGGGACAGCCCTACGAGCAGTACTTC. It encodes CASSPQGQPYEQYF.

This clonotype was counted once. Its ends do not fully match the called genes, so a read error is possible. CDR3 sequence reads: CSVADSRKQPQHF. CDR3 nucleotides: TGCAGCGTTGCGGACAGCCGCAAGCAGCCCCAGCATTTT. The rearrangement uses TRBV29-1 and TRBJ1-5; perhaps TRBD1 as D (6 bases). CDR1 SQVTM and CDR2 ANQGSEA come from the germline V gene. The CDR3 length is 13 residues.